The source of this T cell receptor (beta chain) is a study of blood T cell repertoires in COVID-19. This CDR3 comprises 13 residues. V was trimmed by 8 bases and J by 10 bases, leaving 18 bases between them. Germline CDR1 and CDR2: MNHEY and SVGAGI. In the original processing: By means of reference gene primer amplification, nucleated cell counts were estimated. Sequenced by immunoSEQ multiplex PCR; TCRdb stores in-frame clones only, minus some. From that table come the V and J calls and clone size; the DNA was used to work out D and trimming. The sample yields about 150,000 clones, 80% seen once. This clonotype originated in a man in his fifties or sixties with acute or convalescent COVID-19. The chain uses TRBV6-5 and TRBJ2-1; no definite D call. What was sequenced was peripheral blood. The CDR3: CASGFPRGREQFF. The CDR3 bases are TGTGCCAGCGGGTTTCCTCGAGGTCGGGAGCAGTTCTTC.